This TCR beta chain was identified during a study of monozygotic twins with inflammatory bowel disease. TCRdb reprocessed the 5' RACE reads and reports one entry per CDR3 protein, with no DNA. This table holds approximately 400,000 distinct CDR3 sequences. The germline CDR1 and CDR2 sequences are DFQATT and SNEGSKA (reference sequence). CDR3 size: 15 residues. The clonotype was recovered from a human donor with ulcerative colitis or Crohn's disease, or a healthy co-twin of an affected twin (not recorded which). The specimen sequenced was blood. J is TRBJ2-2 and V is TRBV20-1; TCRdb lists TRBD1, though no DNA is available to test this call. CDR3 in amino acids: CSALDSPGGTGELFF.